Given below is one T cell receptor beta chain in context. Its matching antigen is unknown. Primers: 60 Vbeta forward and 13 Jbeta reverse. TCRdb's table, derived via immunoSEQ multiplex PCR, lists solely in-frame clones and lacks some. Of about 140,000 clones in the sample, 75% to 85% were seen once. Germline CDR1 and CDR2: MDHEN and SYDVKM. This CDR3 comprises 15 residues. Trimming cost V 3 bases and J 0 bases; bases outside gene matches: 5. This sample stems from a study of cytomegalovirus exposure and HLA in healthy donors. The study's findings and limits: A reported reduction in N-insertions relative to the 666-donor mean was seen in an Asian-associated ancestry cluster in a later analysis. When analyzed later, a missense DCLRE1C variant was found to be linked to TCR beta V- and J-gene trimming.

The chain links TRBV28 to TRBJ2-7; 7 bases agree with TRBD1. Sequenced: PBMCs. The receptor's source is a woman aged 18-29 years in good health and CMV-seropositive. This CDR3 is CASSFSDRFSYEQYF. The CDR3 nucleotides are TGTGCCAGCAGTTTTTCGGACAGGTTCTCCTACGAGCAGTACTTC.